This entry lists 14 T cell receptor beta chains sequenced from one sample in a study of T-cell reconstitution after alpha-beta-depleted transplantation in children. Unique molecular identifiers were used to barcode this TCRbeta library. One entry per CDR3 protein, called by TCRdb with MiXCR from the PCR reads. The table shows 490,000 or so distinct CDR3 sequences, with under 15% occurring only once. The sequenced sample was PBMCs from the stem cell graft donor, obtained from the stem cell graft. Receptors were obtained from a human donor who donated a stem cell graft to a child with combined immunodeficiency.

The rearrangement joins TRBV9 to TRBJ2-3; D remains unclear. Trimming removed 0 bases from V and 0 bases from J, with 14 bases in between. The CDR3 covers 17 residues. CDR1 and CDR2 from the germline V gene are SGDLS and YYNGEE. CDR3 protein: CASSVEGLRGSTDTQYF. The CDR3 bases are TGTGCCAGCAGCGTAGAGGGCCTCCGAGGTAGCACAGATACGCAGTATTTT. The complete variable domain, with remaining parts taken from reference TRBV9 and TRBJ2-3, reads DSGVTQTPKHLITATGQRVTLRCSPRSGDLSVYWYQQSLDQGLQFLIQYYNGEERAKGNILERFSAQQFPDLHSELNLSSLELGDSALYFCASSVEGLRGSTDTQYFGPGTRLTVL.

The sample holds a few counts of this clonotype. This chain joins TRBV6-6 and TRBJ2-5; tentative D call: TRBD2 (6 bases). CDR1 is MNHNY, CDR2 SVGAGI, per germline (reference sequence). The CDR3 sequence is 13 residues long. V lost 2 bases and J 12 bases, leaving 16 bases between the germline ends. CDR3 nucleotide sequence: TGTGCCAGCAGTTACGGTAGTCTGGGAGGCAAGTACTTC. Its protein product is CASSYGSLGGKYF.

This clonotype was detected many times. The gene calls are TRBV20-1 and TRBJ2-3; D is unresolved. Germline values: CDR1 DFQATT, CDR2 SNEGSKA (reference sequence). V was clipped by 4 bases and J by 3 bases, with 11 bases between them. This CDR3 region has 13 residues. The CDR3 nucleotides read TGCAGTGCTATAGGTGTGAAAACAGATACGCAGTATTTT. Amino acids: CSAIGVKTDTQYF.

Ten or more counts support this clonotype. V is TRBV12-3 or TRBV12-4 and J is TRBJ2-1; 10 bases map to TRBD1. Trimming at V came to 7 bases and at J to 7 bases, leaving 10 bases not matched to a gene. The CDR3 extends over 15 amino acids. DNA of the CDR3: TGTGCCAGCACCCGGCCGGGACAGGGGTTAAATGAGCAGTTCTTC. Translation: CASTRPGQGLNEQFF.

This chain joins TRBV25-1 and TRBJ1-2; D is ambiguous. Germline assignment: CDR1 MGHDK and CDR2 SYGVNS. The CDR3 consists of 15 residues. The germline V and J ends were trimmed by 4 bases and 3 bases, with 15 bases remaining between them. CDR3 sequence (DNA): TGTGCCAGCAGTGGATTGACGGGTCCCCACTATGGCTACACCTTC. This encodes CASSGLTGPHYGYTF.

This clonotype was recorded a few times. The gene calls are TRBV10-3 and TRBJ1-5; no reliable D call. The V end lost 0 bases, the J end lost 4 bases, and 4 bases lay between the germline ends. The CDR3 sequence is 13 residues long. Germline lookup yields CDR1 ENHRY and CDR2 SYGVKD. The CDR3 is CAISESGNQPQHF. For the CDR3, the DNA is TGTGCCATCAGTGAGTCTGGGAATCAGCCCCAGCATTTT.

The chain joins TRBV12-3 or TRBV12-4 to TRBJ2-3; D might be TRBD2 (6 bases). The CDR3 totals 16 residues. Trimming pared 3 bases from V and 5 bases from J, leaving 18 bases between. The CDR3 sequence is CASSFTAVFGGDTQYF. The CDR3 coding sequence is TGTGCCAGCAGTTTCACGGCTGTATTCGGGGGAGATACGCAGTATTTT.

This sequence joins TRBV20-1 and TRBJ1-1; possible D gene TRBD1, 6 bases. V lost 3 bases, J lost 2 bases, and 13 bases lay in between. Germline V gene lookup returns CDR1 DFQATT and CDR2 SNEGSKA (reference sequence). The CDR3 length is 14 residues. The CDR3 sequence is CSARAPDSNTEAFF. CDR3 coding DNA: TGCAGTGCTAGGGCGCCGGACAGCAACACTGAAGCTTTCTTT.

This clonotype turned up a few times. CDR3: CASSVDGVDEQFF. The CDR3 bases are TGTGCCAGCAGCGTAGACGGAGTCGATGAGCAGTTCTTC. The V gene is TRBV9, the J gene TRBJ2-1; no firm D call. Germline CDR1 SGDLS, CDR2 YYNGEE. V lost 0 bases and J 8 bases, leaving 9 bases between the germline ends. CDR3 size: 13 residues. The full variable domain, in which reference TRBV9 and TRBJ2-1 provide the parts outside the CDR3, is DSGVTQTPKHLITATGQRVTLRCSPRSGDLSVYWYQQSLDQGLQFLIQYYNGEERAKGNILERFSAQQFPDLHSELNLSSLELGDSALYFCASSVDGVDEQFFGPGTRLTVL.

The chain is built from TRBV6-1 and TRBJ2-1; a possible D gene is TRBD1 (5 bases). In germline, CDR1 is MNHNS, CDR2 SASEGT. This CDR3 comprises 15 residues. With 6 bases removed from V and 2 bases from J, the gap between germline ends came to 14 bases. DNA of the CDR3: TGTGCCAGCAGGGGAAGGGGCGATGCCTACAATGAGCAGTTCTTC. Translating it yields CASRGRGDAYNEQFF.

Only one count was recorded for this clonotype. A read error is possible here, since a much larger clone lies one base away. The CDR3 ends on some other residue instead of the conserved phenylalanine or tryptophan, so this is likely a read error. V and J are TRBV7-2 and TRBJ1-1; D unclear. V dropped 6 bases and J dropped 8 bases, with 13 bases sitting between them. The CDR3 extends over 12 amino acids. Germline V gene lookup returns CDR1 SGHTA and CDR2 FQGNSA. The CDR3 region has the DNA TGTGCCAGCAGTTCCCGGGGTGGGGAAGCTTTCTAT. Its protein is CASSSRGGEAFY.

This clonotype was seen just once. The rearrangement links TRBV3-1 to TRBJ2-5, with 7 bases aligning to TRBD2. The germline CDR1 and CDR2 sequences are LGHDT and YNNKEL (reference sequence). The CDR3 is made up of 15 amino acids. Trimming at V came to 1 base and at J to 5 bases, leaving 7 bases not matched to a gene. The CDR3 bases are TGTGCCAGCAGCCAAGGACGGGGGGTCTCGGAGACCCAGTACTTC. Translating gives CASSQGRGVSETQYF.

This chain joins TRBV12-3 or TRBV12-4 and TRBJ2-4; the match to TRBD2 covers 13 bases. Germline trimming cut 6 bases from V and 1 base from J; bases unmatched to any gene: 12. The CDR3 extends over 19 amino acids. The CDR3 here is CASSPSTLTSGRAKNIQYF. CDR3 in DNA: TGTGCCAGCAGCCCCAGCACTCTGACTAGCGGGAGGGCCAAAAACATTCAGTACTTC.

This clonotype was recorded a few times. DNA for the CDR3: TGTGCCAGCAGCTTTCAGGGGGACACCATATATTTT. It translates to CASSFQGDTIYF. The chain uses TRBV5-5 and TRBJ1-3, with TRBD1 identical over 7 bases. The CDR3 has 12 residues. Germline V gene sequence: CDR1 SGHKS, CDR2 YYEKEE (reference sequence). V lost 2 bases and J lost 8; bases outside the gene matches: 1.